This TCR beta chain was captured in a study of T-cell memory formation after mild COVID-19. V gave up 5 bases and J gave up 4 bases, with 15 bases separating them. Per germline, CDR1 SGHVS and CDR2 FQNEAQ. The CDR3 length is 14 residues. TCRdb passed the 5' RACE reads through MiXCR, listing each CDR3 protein once. The data show approximately 490,000 distinct CDR3 sequences, over 20% seen once. This clonotype was found a few times. The V call is TRBV7-8, the J call TRBJ2-7; D is possibly TRBD2 (5 bases). Material for sequencing was PBMCs or a T cell subset sorted from them (not recorded which). This TCR was recovered from an adult woman who had mild COVID-19 (a few samples of this study predate the infection). Cell type and time point are not known. The DNA for the CDR3 is TGTGCCAGCAGCGGTAGGGAGTCTGCTTACGAGCAGTACTTC. Protein: CASSGRESAYEQYF.